Each of the 14 T cell receptor beta chains below was sequenced from the same sample in a study of T cell clonality in common variable immunodeficiency. Clones were read by immunoSEQ multiplex PCR, and TCRdb kept only the in-frame ones, dropping some. Recorded here are 45,000 to 65,000 clones, none singletons. The sequenced material came from peripheral blood mononuclear cells. These TCRs come from a person aged 18-70 years in good health.

This clone was counted ten times or more. The read ends 3 residues before the CDR3 terminus; that terminus is restored from the germline J gene. V and J are TRBV19 and TRBJ1-1; 9 positions match TRBD1. With 4 bases clipped from V and 0 bases from J, the junction kept 0 bases outside the gene matches. The germline V gene has CDR1 LNHDA and CDR2 SQIVND (reference sequence). This CDR3 region has 14 residues. CDR3 DNA, as far as it was read: TGTGCCAGTAGTAGGGACAGGGTGAACACTGAA. Residues: CASSRDRVNTE. The whole CDR3 sequence is CASSRDRVNTEAFF.

This clone was recorded many times. The sequenced fragment ends 3 residues before the CDR3 boundary, so the rest is inferred from the germline J gene. The chain is built from TRBV30 and TRBJ1-5; D is ambiguous. Per germline, CDR1 GTSNPN and CDR2 SVGIG (reference sequence). V was trimmed by 8 bases and J by 4 bases, leaving 21 bases between them. This CDR3 has 15 residues. Partial CDR3 DNA: TGTGCCGGAGGTTTCGGCGGGGTAGGGAATCAGCCC. Protein product: CAGGFGGVGNQP. The full-length CDR3 reads as CAGGFGGVGNQPQHF.

This clone came up a few times. The observed sequence ends 3 residues before the CDR3 terminus, with the missing tail filled in from the germline J gene. The V call is TRBV20-1, the J call TRBJ2-3; the match to TRBD1 covers 8 bases. The length of the CDR3 is 12 residues. The germline CDR1 and CDR2 sequences are DFQATT and SNEGSKA (reference sequence). CDR3 residues: CSASGQGKTQYF. The sequenced CDR3 bases are TGCAGTGCTAGCGGACAGGGAAAGACG.

In this sample, this clone turned up many times. The read gets to within 3 residues of the CDR3 end, and the germline J gene fills in the rest. The gene calls are TRBV20-1 and TRBJ2-7; 13 nucleotides agree with TRBD2. The CDR3 spans 15 residues. The J segment lost 3 bases and the V segment lost 5 bases, leaving 7 bases of the junction unmatched. The germline V gene has CDR1 DFQATT and CDR2 SNEGSKA (reference sequence). Incomplete CDR3 DNA: TGCAGTGCTGCGGGACTAGCGGGGAGGTTCTACGAG. Protein product: CSAAGLAGRFYE. The complete CDR3 protein is CSAAGLAGRFYEQYF.

This clone has a count of ten or more. The DNA ends 3 residues before the CDR3 does, and the rest of the CDR3 is filled in from the germline J gene. The V gene is TRBV5-4, the J gene TRBJ1-3; D is ambiguous. This CDR3 is built from 15 residues. CDR1 and CDR2 from the germline V gene are SGHNT and YYREEE (reference sequence). The V end was cut by 4 bases, the J end by 4 bases, with 15 bases between. CDR3 bases read: TGTGCCAGCAGCGAGGGCCGGGGAGGCGGAAACACC. It is translated as CASSEGRGGGNT. The whole CDR3 protein is CASSEGRGGGNTIYF. The whole variable domain, remainder taken from reference TRBV5-4 and TRBJ1-3, is ETGVTQSPTHLIKTRGQQVTLRCSSQSGHNTVSWYQQALGQGPQFIFQYYREEENGRGNFPPRFSGLQFPNYSSELNVNALELDDSALYLCASSEGRGGGNTIYFGEGSWLTVV.

Regarding this clone: The read halts 3 residues ahead of the CDR3 end, with the missing end drawn from the germline J gene. The chain joins TRBV18 to TRBJ2-2; TRBD1 might be the D (5 bases). Trimming stripped 0 bases from V and 0 bases from J, with 11 bases between. The germline gives CDR1 KGHSH, CDR2 LQKENI. This CDR3 has 17 residues. The CDR3 spells CASSPPQGGANTGELFF. The covered CDR3 bases are TGTGCCAGCTCACCACCTCAGGGTGGCGCGAACACCGGGGAG.

On this clone itself: The read gets to within 3 residues of the CDR3 end, and the germline J gene fills in the rest. The chain is built from TRBV2 and TRBJ1-5; maybe TRBD1 (5 bases). Trimming took 3 bases from V and 0 from J, leaving 9 bases between them. CDR3 length: 15 amino acids. The germline V gene encodes CDR1 SNHLY and CDR2 FYNNEI. CDR3 region: CASSEQGASNQPQHF. The sequenced CDR3 bases are TGTGCCAGCAGTGAGCAAGGGGCTAGCAATCAGCCC.

This clone was detected ten times or more. The read stops 3 residues short of the end of the CDR3; the missing end is completed from the germline J gene. The genes are TRBV14 and TRBJ2-5; perhaps TRBD1 as D (5 bases). The CDR3 covers 15 residues. Looked up from germline, CDR1 is SGHDN and CDR2 is FVKESK. The germline V and J ends were trimmed by 0 bases and 4 bases, with 12 bases remaining between them. CDR3 DNA, as far as it was read: TGTGCCAGCAGCCAAGATAGCCAGGGTCGAGAGACC. This gives the protein CASSQDSQGRET. The complete CDR3 sequence is CASSQDSQGRETQYF.

This clone was seen ten or more times. The CDR3 end lies 3 residues beyond the end of the read and is filled in from the germline J gene. The J gene is TRBJ2-3, the V gene TRBV6-1; maybe TRBD1 (6 bases). Per the germline V gene, CDR1 is MNHNS and CDR2 is SASEGT. The ends were cut back, 1 base at V and 0 bases at J, with 8 bases in the middle. This CDR3 comprises 15 residues. This chain's CDR3 is CASSEGQASTDTQYF. The sequenced CDR3 bases are TGTGCCAGCAGTGAAGGACAGGCTAGCACAGATACG.

As for this clone: The read finishes 3 residues shy of the CDR3 end, and the germline J gene is used to complete it. This chain connects TRBV6-4 to TRBJ2-7, with 9 positions matching TRBD1. The V gene's germline CDR1 is MRHNA and CDR2 SNTAGT. The V gene end was trimmed by 5 bases and the J gene end by 3 bases; junction bases not matched to a gene: 2. The CDR3 is 13 amino acids. The CDR3 region is CASSMDRGYEQYF. Partial CDR3 DNA: TGTGCCAGCAGTATGGACAGGGGCTACGAG.

This clone was recorded at least ten times. The read ends 3 residues before the CDR3 terminus; that terminus is restored from the germline J gene. This chain connects TRBV7-3 to TRBJ2-7; no clear D. CDR1 is SGHTA and CDR2 is FQGTGA in the germline V gene. This CDR3 spans 16 amino acids. Trimming left V 0 bases short and J 2 bases short, with 14 bases between. The CDR3 sequence: CASSLTVASTPYEQYF. The CDR3 DNA, read in part, is TGTGCCAGCAGCTTAACCGTCGCGAGCACCCCCTACGAG.

Points on this clone: The CDR3 end is not reached by the read, which stops 3 residues before it; the germline J gene fills it in. This chain links TRBV11-3 with TRBJ2-1; 7 nucleotides match TRBD1. The V gene end was trimmed by 0 bases and the J gene end by 8 bases; junction bases not matched to a gene: 4. Germline CDR1 is SGHNT and CDR2 is YENEEA. The CDR3 is 14 residues long. Incomplete CDR3 DNA: TGTGCCAGCAGCTTAGACAGGGGGTTAGATGAG. This encodes CASSLDRGLDE. The full-length CDR3 reads as CASSLDRGLDEQFF.

This clone has a handful of counts. The DNA ends 3 residues before the CDR3 does, and the rest of the CDR3 is filled in from the germline J gene. This chain links TRBV5-1 with TRBJ2-5; D is possibly TRBD2 (6 bases). Trimming removed 3 bases from V and 0 bases from J, with 12 bases in between. Germline loops: CDR1 SGHRS, CDR2 YFSETQ. CDR3 length: 15 amino acids. The part of the CDR3 DNA that was read is TGCGCCAGCAGCTCGGGTCGGGGGTACCAAGAGACC. Residues: CASSSGRGYQET. The whole CDR3 is CASSSGRGYQETQYF.

This clone showed up many times. The observed sequence ends 3 residues before the CDR3 terminus, with the missing tail filled in from the germline J gene. The chain uses TRBV7-2 and TRBJ2-7; 10 positions match TRBD1. The germline V gene encodes CDR1 SGHTA and CDR2 FQGNSA. The CDR3 has 13 residues. V dropped 7 bases and J dropped 3; count of bases not matched to a gene: 3. The sequenced CDR3 bases are TGTGCCAGCACCCGGGACAGGGGCTACGAG. Amino acid sequence: CASTRDRGYE. The entire CDR3 protein reads CASTRDRGYEQYF.